This is a list of T cell receptor beta chains from one sample in a study of T cell responses to AZD1222 COVID-19 vaccine. Libraries were prepared by immunoSEQ multiplex PCR; TCRdb keeps only in-frame clonotypes and omits some of them. The sample yields 200,000 or so clones, approximately 86% seen once. The sequencing used peripheral blood, collected on day 0 of AZD1222 vaccination. Receptor source: an adult in good health. The CDR3 runs from the conserved cysteine through the conserved F or W. D genes are given only for firm matches. Size is stated for part of the rows, as once, few or many counts, or as a class when the clone is expanded.

TRBJ2-5 NA NA TRBV18 TGTGCCAGCTCACCATCGCTAGCGGAGACCCAGTACTTC CASSPSLAETQYF
TRBJ2-7 many TRBD1 TRBV19 TGTGCCAGTAGTAGGACAGGGGGAAACGAGCAGTACTTC CASSRTGGNEQYF
TRBJ1-2 few NA TRBV11-2 TGTGCCAGCAGCTTAGGGACTCCCGGCCGTGGCTACACCTTC CASSLGTPGRGYTF
TRBJ1-2 NA NA TRBV2 TGTGCCAGCAGTCCAGGACGGAACTATGGCTACACCTTC CASSPGRNYGYTF
TRBJ2-5 NA NA TRBV20-1 TGCAGTGCTAGTCCCACTGTCCTTGGGACCCAGTACTTC CSASPTVLGTQYF
TRBJ1-4 NA NA TRBV7-2 TGTGCCAGCAGCTTAGAAGGGGAAAAACTGTTTTTT CASSLEGEKLFF
TRBJ2-3 NA NA TRBV6-6 TGTGCCACCCTATTGCCCGCGGGGGCCCCCACAGATACGCAGTATTTT CATLLPAGAPTDTQYF
TRBJ1-1 NA NA TRBV5-3 TGTGCCAGAAGCTTCCAGGGTTCTTTAACGACTGAAGCTTTCTTT CARSFQGSLTTEAFF
TRBJ1-5 NA NA TRBV5-6 TGTGCCAGCAGTTCCAGGGGCTATAGCAATCAGCCCCAGCATTTT CASSSRGYSNQPQHF
TRBJ1-6 NA NA TRBV18 TGTGCCAGCTCACTTACCCAATCGAGCTCCTATAATTCACCCCTCCACTTT CASSLTQSSSYNSPLHF
TRBJ1-4 NA NA TRBV19 TGTGCCAGTAGCCCCTACGGGACACCAATTGAAAAACTGTTTTTT CASSPYGTPIEKLFF
TRBJ1-1 NA TRBD1 TRBV7-9 TGTGCCAGCAGTCTCAGGGGGACTGAAGCTTTCTTT CASSLRGTEAFF
TRBJ1-2 NA TRBD1 TRBV6-5 TGTGCCAGCAGTTACTCTAGGACAGGGGGATCTGGTGGCTACACCTTC CASSYSRTGGSGGYTF
TRBJ2-1 once TRBD2 TRBV7-2 TGTGCCAGCAGCTCCCAAGGCGGGGGGGGATACAATGAGCAGTTCTTC CASSSQGGGGYNEQFF
TRBJ2-7 NA TRBD1 TRBV6-5 TGTGCCAGCAGTTACCCGATGACTGGGACAGCCTACGAGCAGTACTTC CASSYPMTGTAYEQYF
TRBJ1-4 NA NA TRBV5-1 TGCGCCAGCAGCTTTTGGGGCGGGGATGAAAAACTGTTTTTT CASSFWGGDEKLFF
TRBJ1-1 NA NA TRBV5-8 TGTGCCAGCCGGCGACCGGCGGCAGGGGAGGACACTGAAGCTTTCTTT CASRRPAAGEDTEAFF
TRBJ1-4 NA NA TRBV5-4 TGTGCCAGCAGCGCATTCCAGGGTGCTAATGAAAAACTGTTTTTT CASSAFQGANEKLFF
TRBJ2-3 NA TRBD2 TRBV6-2/TRBV6-3 TGTGCCAGCAGTTCCGGGACTAGCGGACCCACAGATACGCAGTATTTT CASSSGTSGPTDTQYF
TRBJ2-1 NA TRBD2 TRBV11-3 TGTGCCAGCAGCTTAGGGCCGGGGGGGAATGAGCAGTTCTTC CASSLGPGGNEQFF
TRBJ2-3 NA NA TRBV4-3 TGCGCCAGCAGCCTCCAGTTTCTCTCTAGCACAGATACGCAGTATTTT CASSLQFLSSTDTQYF
TRBJ1-5 once NA TRBV24-1 TGTGCCACCAGTGATCCTTATAGCAATCAGCCCCAGCATTTT CATSDPYSNQPQHF
TRBJ1-1 NA NA TRBV12-5 TGTGCTAGTGGTTTAGGGCACACCGAAGCTTTCTTT CASGLGHTEAFF
TRBJ1-4 NA NA TRBV30 TGTGCCTGGAGTGGGGGACTTAATGAAAAACTGTTTTTT CAWSGGLNEKLFF
TRBJ2-5 NA NA TRBV6-2/TRBV6-3 TGTGCCAGCAGTCGCCTCAGAGGAGGGACCCAGTACTTC CASSRLRGGTQYF
TRBJ1-1 NA NA TRBV28 TGTGCCAGCAGTTTGGGGGGCGCATCTGAAGCTTTCTTT CASSLGGASEAFF
TRBJ1-1 NA NA TRBV6-5 TGTGCCAGCAGTTACCAGAGGAGGACTGAAGCTTTCTTT CASSYQRRTEAFF
TRBJ2-7 NA NA TRBV12-5 TGTGCTAGTGGCCAGGAGGACCTACAGTACTTC CASGQEDLQYF
TRBJ1-2 NA NA TRBV7-9 TGTGCCAGCAGCTTAGGACCAACCCGGAATGGCTACACCTTC CASSLGPTRNGYTF
TRBJ1-2 NA TRBD1 TRBV14 TGTGCCAGCAGCCAAGACTACAGGGGGGACTATGGCTACACCTTC CASSQDYRGDYGYTF
TRBJ1-1 NA TRBD1 TRBV11-3 TGTGCCAGCAGCACCTCCGGAGACAGGGATGCTTTCTTT CASSTSGDRDAFF
TRBJ1-2 NA NA TRBV6-6 TGTGCCAGCAGCCTGGACAGCAACTATGGCTACACCTTC CASSLDSNYGYTF
TRBJ1-4 NA NA TRBV7-9 TGTGCCAGCAGCTCATTAGGGGCCGCTAATGAAAAACTGTTTTTT CASSSLGAANEKLFF
TRBJ1-1 NA NA TRBV7-9 TGTGCCAGCAGCTTAGTAGGGGAAGCTTTCTTT CASSLVGEAFF
TRBJ2-7 once TRBD2 TRBV7-3 TGTGCCAGCAGCTGGAGCGGGGGTTGGGAGCAGTACTTC CASSWSGGWEQYF
TRBJ1-5 NA NA TRBV6-5 TGTGCCAGCACAATCGGCAGAGGCAATCAGCCCCAGCATTTT CASTIGRGNQPQHF
TRBJ1-6 NA NA TRBV30 TGTGCCTGGAGAAGGGTCCCGAATTCACCCCTCCACTTT CAWRRVPNSPLHF